This TCR beta chain was documented in a study of T cell changes during pregnancy in multiple sclerosis. Profiling relied on immunoSEQ multiplex PCR, and the TCRdb table lists in-frame clones only, not all of them. The sample has around 62,000 clones; 89% are singletons. V shed 5 bases, J shed 4 bases, and the junction held 7 bases outside the gene matches. CDR1 MNHEY and CDR2 SMNVEV come from the germline V gene (reference sequence). The CDR3 runs 14 residues. Sequencing was performed on peripheral blood, taken in the first trimester of pregnancy. The receptor comes from a female donor with multiple sclerosis, enrolled in a pregnancy study. The chain couples TRBV27 to TRBJ1-1; 7 bases fit TRBD1. The CDR3 protein is CASSLRQGFTEAFF. CDR3 in DNA: TGTGCCAGCAGTCTGAGACAGGGCTTCACTGAAGCTTTCTTT.